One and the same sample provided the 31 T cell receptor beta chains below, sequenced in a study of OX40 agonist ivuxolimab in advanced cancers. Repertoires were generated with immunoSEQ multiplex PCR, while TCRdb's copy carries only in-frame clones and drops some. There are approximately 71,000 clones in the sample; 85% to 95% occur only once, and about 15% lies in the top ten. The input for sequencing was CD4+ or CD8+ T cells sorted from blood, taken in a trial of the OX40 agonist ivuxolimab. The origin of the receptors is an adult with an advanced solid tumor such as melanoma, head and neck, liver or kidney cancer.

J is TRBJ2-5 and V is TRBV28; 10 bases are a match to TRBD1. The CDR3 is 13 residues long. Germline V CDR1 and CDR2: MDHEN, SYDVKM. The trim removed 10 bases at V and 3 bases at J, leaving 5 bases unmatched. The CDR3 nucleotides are TGTGCCACCACGGACAGGGGGAAAGAGACCCAGTACTTC. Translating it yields CATTDRGKETQYF.

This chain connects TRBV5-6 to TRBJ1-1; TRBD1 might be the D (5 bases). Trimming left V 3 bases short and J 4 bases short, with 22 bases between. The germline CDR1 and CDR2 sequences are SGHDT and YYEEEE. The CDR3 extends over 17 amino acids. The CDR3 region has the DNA TGTGCCAGCAGCTGGGACTCTGCACTAAACCGGCGCACTGAAGCTTTCTTT. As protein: CASSWDSALNRRTEAFF. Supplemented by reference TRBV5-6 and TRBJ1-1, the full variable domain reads DAGVTQSPTHLIKTRGQQVTLRCSPKSGHDTVSWYQQALGQGPQFIFQYYEEEERQRGNFPDRFSGHQFPNYSSELNVNALLLGDSALYLCASSWDSALNRRTEAFFGQGTRLTVV.

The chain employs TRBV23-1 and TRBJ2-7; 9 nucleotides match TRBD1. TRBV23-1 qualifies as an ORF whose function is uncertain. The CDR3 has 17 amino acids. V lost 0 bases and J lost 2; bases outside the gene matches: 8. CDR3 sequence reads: CASSQSVRTGVTYEQYF. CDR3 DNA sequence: TGCGCCAGCAGTCAATCTGTCAGGACAGGGGTGACCTACGAGCAGTACTTC.

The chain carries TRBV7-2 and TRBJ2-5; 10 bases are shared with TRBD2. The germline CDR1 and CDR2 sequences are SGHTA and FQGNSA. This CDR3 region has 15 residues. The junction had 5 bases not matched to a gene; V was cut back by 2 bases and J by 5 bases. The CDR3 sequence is CASSLSGRAVETQYF. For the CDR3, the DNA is TGTGCCAGCAGCTTAAGCGGGAGGGCCGTGGAGACCCAGTACTTC.

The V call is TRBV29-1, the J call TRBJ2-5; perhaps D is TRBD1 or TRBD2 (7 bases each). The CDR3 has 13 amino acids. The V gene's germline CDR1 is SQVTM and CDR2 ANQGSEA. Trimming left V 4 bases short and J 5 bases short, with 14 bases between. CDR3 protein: CSVVWGGGETQYF. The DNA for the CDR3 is TGCAGCGTTGTTTGGGGAGGGGGCGAGACCCAGTACTTC.

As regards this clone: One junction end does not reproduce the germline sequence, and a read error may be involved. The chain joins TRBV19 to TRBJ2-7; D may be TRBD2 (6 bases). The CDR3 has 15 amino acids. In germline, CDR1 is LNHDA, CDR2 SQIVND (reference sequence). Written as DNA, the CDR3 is TGTGCCAGTAGTTTCAGGGACTCCCTCTCCTGCGAGCAGTACTTC. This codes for CASSFRDSLSCEQYF.

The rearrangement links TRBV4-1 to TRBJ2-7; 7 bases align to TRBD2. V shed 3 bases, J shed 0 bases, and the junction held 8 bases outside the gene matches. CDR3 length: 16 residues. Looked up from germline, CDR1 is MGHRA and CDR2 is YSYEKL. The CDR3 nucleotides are TGCGCCAGCAGCCACACCGCCGGGGGGAGCTCCTACGAGCAGTACTTC. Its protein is CASSHTAGGSSYEQYF.

CDR3 in DNA: TGCGCCAGCAGCCAAGGAGGGGTGAATGAGCAGTTCTTC. The encoded protein is CASSQGGVNEQFF. V gene TRBV4-3 combines with J gene TRBJ2-1; either TRBD1 or TRBD2 may supply D (5 bases each). V shed 1 base and J shed 7 bases, with 8 bases lying between them. This CDR3 comprises 13 residues. Germline CDR1 is LGHNA and CDR2 is YSLEER.

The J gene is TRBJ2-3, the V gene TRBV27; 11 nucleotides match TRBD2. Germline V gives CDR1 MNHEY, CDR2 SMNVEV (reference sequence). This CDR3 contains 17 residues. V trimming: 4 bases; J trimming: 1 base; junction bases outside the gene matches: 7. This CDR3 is CASSSLKLAGGTDTQYF. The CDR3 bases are TGTGCCAGCAGTTCCCTAAAACTAGCGGGGGGCACAGATACGCAGTATTTT.

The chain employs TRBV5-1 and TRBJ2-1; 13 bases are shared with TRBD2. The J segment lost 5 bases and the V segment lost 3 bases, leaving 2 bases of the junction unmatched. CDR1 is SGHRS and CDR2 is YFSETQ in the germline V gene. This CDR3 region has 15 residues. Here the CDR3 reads CASSWGTSGDNEQFF. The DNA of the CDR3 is TGCGCCAGCAGCTGGGGGACTAGCGGGGACAATGAGCAGTTCTTC.

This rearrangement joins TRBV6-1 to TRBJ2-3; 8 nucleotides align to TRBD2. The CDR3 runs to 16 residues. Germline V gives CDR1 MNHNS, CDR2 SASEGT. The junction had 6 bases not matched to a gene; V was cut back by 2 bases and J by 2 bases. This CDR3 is CASSESAGGTTDTQYF. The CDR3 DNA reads TGTGCCAGCAGTGAAAGTGCGGGGGGCACCACAGATACGCAGTATTTT.

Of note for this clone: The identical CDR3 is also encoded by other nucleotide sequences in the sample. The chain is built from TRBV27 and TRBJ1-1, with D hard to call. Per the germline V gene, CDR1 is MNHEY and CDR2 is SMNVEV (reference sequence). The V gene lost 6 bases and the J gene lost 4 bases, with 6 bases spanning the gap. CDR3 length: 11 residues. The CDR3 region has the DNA TGTGCCAGCAGGCGAGGCACTGAAGCTTTCTTT. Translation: CASRRGTEAFF.

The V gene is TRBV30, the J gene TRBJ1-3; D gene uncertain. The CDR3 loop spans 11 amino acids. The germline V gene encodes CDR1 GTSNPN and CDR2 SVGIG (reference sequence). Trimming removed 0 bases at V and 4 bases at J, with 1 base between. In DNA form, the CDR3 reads TGTGCCTGGAGTGTGGGAAACACCATATATTTT. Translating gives CAWSVGNTIYF. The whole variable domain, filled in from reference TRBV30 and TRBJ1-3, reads SQTIHQWPATLVQPVGSPLSLECTVEGTSNPNLYWYRQAAGRGLQLLFYSVGIGQISSEVPQNLSASRPQDRQFILSSKKLLLSDSGFYLCAWSVGNTIYFGEGSWLTVV.

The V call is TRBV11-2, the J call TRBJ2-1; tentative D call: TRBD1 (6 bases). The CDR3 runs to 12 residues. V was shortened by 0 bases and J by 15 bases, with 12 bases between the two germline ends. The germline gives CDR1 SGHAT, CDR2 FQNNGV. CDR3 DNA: TGTGCCAGCAGCTTAGATCAGGGGCGGAGGTTCTTC. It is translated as CASSLDQGRRFF. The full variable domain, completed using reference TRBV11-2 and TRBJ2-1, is EAGVAQSPRYKIIEKRQSVAFWCNPISGHATLYWYQQILGQGPKLLIQFQNNGVVDDSQLPKDRFSAERLKGVDSTLKIQPAKLEDSAVYLCASSLDQGRRFFGPGTRLTVL.

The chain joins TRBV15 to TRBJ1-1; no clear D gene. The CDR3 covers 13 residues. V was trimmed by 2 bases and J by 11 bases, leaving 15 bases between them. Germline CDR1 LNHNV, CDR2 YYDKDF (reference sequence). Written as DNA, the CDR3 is TGTGCCACCAGCAGACCGGACGATCGAAGGGCTTTCTTT. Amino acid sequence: CATSRPDDRRAFF.

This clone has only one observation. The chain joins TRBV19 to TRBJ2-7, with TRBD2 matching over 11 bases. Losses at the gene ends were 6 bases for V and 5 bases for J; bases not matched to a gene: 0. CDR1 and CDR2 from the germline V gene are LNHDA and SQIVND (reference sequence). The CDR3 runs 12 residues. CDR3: CASRTSGDEQYF. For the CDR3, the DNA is TGTGCCAGTAGGACTAGCGGGGACGAGCAGTACTTC.

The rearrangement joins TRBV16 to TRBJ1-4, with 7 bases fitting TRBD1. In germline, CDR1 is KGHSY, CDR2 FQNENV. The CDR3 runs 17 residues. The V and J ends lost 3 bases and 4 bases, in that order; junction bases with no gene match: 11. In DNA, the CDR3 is TGTGCCAGCAGCCACCGGGCGACAGGGATGGTTAATGAAAAACTGTTTTTT. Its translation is CASSHRATGMVNEKLFF.

The CDR3 bases are TGTGCCAGCAGCTTATTTCTGACTAGCCCCACAGATACGCAGTATTTT. Residues: CASSLFLTSPTDTQYF. The chain carries TRBV7-2 and TRBJ2-3, with TRBD2 matching over 7 bases. J gave up 2 bases and V 2 bases, and 7 bases lay outside the gene matches. CDR3 length: 16 amino acids. Germline CDR1 reads SGHTA; CDR2 reads FQGNSA.

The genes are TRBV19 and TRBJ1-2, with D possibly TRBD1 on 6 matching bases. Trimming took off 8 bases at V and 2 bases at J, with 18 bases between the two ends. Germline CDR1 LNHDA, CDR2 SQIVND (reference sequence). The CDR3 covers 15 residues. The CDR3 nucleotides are TGTGCCAGTCGGTCAGGGGAAGGGAGAAACTATGGCTACACCTTC. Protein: CASRSGEGRNYGYTF.

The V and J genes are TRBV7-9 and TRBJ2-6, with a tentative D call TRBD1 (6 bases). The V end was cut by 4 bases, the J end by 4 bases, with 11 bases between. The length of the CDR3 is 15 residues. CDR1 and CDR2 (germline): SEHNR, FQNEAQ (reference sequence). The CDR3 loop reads CASSSPGVGANVLTF. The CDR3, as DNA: TGTGCCAGCAGCTCGCCAGGGGTCGGGGCCAACGTCCTGACTTTC.

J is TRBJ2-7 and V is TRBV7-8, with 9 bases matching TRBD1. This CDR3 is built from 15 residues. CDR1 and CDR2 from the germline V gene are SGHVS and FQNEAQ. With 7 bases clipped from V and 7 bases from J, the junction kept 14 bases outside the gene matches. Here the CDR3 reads CASISSGTGTLEQYF. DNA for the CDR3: TGTGCCAGCATCAGTTCCGGGACAGGGACCCTTGAGCAGTACTTC.

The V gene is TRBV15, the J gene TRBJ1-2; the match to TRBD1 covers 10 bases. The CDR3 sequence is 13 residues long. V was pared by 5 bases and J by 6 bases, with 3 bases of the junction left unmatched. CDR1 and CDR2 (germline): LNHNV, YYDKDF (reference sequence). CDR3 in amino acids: CATSGGTGDGYTF. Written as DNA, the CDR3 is TGTGCCACCAGCGGTGGGACAGGGGATGGCTACACCTTC.

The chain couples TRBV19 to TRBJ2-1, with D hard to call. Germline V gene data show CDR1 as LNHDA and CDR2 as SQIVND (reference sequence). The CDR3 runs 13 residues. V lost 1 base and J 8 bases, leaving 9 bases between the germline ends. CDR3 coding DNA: TGTGCCAGTAGTATAGTTGAGGTCCATGAGCAGTTCTTC. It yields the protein CASSIVEVHEQFF. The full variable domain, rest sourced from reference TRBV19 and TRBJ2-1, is DGGITQSPKYLFRKEGQNVTLSCEQNLNHDAMYWYRQDPGQGLRLIYYSQIVNDFQKGDIAEGYSVSREKKESFPLTVTSAQKNPTAFYLCASSIVEVHEQFFGPGTRLTVL.

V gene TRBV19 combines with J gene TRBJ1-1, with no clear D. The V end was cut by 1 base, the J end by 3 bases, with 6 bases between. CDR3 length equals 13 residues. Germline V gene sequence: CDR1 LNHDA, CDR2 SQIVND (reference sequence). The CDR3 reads CASSIVRDTEAFF. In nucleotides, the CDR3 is TGTGCCAGTAGTATAGTGAGGGACACTGAAGCTTTCTTT.

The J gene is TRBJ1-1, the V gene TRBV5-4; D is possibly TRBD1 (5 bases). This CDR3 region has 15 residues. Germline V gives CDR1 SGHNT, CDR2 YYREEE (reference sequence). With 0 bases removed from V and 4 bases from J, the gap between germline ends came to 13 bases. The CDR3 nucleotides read TGTGCCAGCAGCTTGGGTTGGGGGGGAAGCACTGAAGCTTTCTTT. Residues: CASSLGWGGSTEAFF.

The CDR3 is CASSPFLSGLAQQETQYF. The CDR3 DNA is TGCGCCAGCAGCCCATTCCTGTCGGGACTAGCGCAGCAAGAGACCCAGTACTTC. The chain is built from TRBV4-1 and TRBJ2-5; 10 bases fit TRBD2. This CDR3 has 18 residues. Germline V CDR1 and CDR2: MGHRA, YSYEKL. V lost 4 bases and J lost 2; bases outside the gene matches: 13.

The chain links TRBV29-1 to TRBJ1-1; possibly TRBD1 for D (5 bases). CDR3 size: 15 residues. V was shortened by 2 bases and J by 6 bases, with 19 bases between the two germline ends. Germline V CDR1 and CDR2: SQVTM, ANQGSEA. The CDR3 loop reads CSVENTLGATAEAFF. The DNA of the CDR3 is TGCAGCGTTGAAAATACGTTAGGGGCTACGGCTGAAGCTTTCTTT.

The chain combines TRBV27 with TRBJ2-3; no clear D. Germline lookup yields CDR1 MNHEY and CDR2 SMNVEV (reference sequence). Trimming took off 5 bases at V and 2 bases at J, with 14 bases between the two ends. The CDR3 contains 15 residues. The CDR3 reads CASSPRTVNTDTQYF. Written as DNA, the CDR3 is TGTGCCAGCAGTCCTCGTACGGTGAACACAGATACGCAGTATTTT.

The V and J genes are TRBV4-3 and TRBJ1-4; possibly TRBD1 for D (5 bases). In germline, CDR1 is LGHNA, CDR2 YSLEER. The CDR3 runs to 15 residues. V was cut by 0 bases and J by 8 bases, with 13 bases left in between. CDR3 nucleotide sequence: TGCGCCAGCAGCCAAGAGACAGACTATTGGGAAAAACTGTTTTTT. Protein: CASSQETDYWEKLFF.

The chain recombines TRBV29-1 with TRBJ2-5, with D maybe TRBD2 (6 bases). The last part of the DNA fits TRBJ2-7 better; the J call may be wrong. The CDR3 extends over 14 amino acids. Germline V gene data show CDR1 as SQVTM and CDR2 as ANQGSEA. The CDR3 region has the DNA TGCAGCGTTGAGTCGGGGGATGGGTCCTACGAGCAGTACTTC. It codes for CSVESGDGSYEQYF.

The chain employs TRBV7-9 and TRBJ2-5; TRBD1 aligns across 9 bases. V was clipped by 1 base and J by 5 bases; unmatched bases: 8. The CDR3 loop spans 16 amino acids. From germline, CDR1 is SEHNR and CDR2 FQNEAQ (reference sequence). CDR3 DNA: TGTGCCAGCAGCTTAGTAGTGACAGGGGGTCGGGAGACCCAGTACTTC. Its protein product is CASSLVVTGGRETQYF.